Listed here are 21 T cell receptor beta chains from one sample, sequenced in a study of blood T cell repertoires in COVID-19. Clones were read by immunoSEQ multiplex PCR, and TCRdb kept only the in-frame ones, dropping some. This table has about 130,000 clones, about 83% appearing once. The material sequenced was peripheral blood. These receptors came from a man between 60 and 75 years old with acute or convalescent COVID-19.

V gene TRBV20-1 combines with J gene TRBJ2-5; D is ambiguous. Germline V gene lookup returns CDR1 DFQATT and CDR2 SNEGSKA (reference sequence). The CDR3 consists of 10 residues. V shed 7 bases and J shed 5 bases, with 8 bases lying between them. The CDR3 reads CSVYTETQYF. CDR3 bases: TGCAGTGTATACACGGAGACCCAGTACTTC.

On this clone: At one boundary the junction diverges from the germline segment, which might be a read error. The chain couples TRBV4-1 to TRBJ1-6; weak D call: TRBD1 (6 bases). Germline V gene data show CDR1 as MGHRA and CDR2 as YSYEKL. The CDR3 runs to 15 residues. CDR3 in DNA: TGCGCCAGCACCCAAGGGGGGCAGGGGAATTCACCCCTCCACTTT. Protein sequence: CASTQGGQGNSPLHF.

This clone came up once. In DNA form, the CDR3 reads TGCGCCAGCAGCTTAGCCGGGACTAGCGGGAGCTACGAGCAGTACTTC. Its translation: CASSLAGTSGSYEQYF. This rearrangement joins TRBV5-1 to TRBJ2-7; 14 positions match TRBD2. The V gene's germline CDR1 is SGHRS and CDR2 YFSETQ. V trimming: 2 bases; J trimming: 3 bases; junction bases outside the gene matches: 4. The CDR3 is made up of 16 amino acids. Looking up the rest from reference TRBV5-1 and TRBJ2-7 gives the full variable domain: KAGVTQTPRYLIKTRGQQVTLSCSPISGHRSVSWYQQTPGQGLQFLFEYFSETQRNKGNFPGRFSGRQFSNSRSEMNVSTLELGDSALYLCASSLAGTSGSYEQYFGPGTRLTVT.

The chain recombines TRBV27 with TRBJ2-2; the match to TRBD1 covers 7 bases. CDR1 MNHEY and CDR2 SMNVEV come from the germline V gene (reference sequence). The CDR3 covers 14 residues. V lost 5 bases and J lost 6; bases outside the gene matches: 6. The CDR3 loop reads CASSDTGAAGELFF. DNA of the CDR3: TGTGCCAGCAGTGACACAGGGGCAGCCGGGGAGCTGTTTTTT.

The chain is built from TRBV7-9 and TRBJ2-2; the match to TRBD2 covers 9 bases. The V gene end was trimmed by 2 bases and the J gene end by 4 bases; junction bases not matched to a gene: 5. The germline CDR1 and CDR2 sequences are SEHNR and FQNEAQ (reference sequence). The CDR3 is 16 residues long. The CDR3 here is CASSLSSGTITGELFF. In DNA, the CDR3 is TGTGCCAGCAGCTTATCTAGCGGGACAATCACCGGGGAGCTGTTTTTT.

The rearrangement joins TRBV7-9 to TRBJ1-6; 8 nucleotides agree with TRBD1. The junction had 5 bases not matched to a gene; V was cut back by 6 bases and J by 10 bases. The CDR3 runs to 13 residues. Germline V gene sequence: CDR1 SEHNR, CDR2 FQNEAQ (reference sequence). In DNA, the CDR3 is TGTGCCAGCAGTTGGACAGGGCGGTCACCCCTCCACTTT. Its translation: CASSWTGRSPLHF. The whole variable domain, remainder taken from reference TRBV7-9 and TRBJ1-6, is DTGVSQNPRHKITKRGQNVTFRCDPISEHNRLYWYRQTLGQGPEFLTYFQNEAQLEKSRLLSDRFSAERPKGSFSTLEIQRTEQGDSAMYLCASSWTGRSPLHFGNGTRLTVT.

The CDR3 spells CASSSNTGGSEQFF. The DNA of the CDR3 is TGTGCCAGCAGCTCAAACACAGGGGGCAGTGAGCAGTTCTTC. The chain joins TRBV7-8 to TRBJ2-1; 9 bases map to TRBD1. The CDR3 extends over 14 amino acids. The V and J ends lost 4 bases and 9 bases, in that order; junction bases with no gene match: 7. Germline V lookup: CDR1 SGHVS, CDR2 FQNEAQ.

This chain uses TRBV28 with TRBJ1-1, with 9 nucleotides matching TRBD1. This CDR3 is 15 amino acids long. J gave up 4 bases and V 6 bases, and 9 bases lay outside the gene matches. CDR1 and CDR2 from the germline V gene are MDHEN and SYDVKM. Here the CDR3 reads CASRAGQGQGTEAFF. The CDR3 DNA reads as TGTGCCAGCAGAGCCGGACAGGGGCAGGGCACTGAAGCTTTCTTT.

The J gene is TRBJ2-7, the V gene TRBV29-1; D ambiguous. The length of the CDR3 is 12 residues. The germline V gene has CDR1 SQVTM and CDR2 ANQGSEA. The V and J ends lost 8 bases and 2 bases respectively, with 13 bases between them. CDR3 protein: CSFRSPPYEQYF. The CDR3 region has the DNA TGCAGCTTCCGGAGTCCCCCCTACGAGCAGTACTTC.

The rearrangement uses TRBV7-3 and TRBJ2-1; 7 bases match TRBD2. The junction had 7 bases not matched to a gene; V was cut back by 6 bases and J by 5 bases. Germline V gene lookup returns CDR1 SGHTA and CDR2 FQGTGA. The CDR3 totals 14 residues. CDR3 coding DNA: TGTGCCAGCAGTCAATCTAGCGGAAACAATGAGCAGTTCTTC. It specifies CASSQSSGNNEQFF.

The V gene is TRBV10-2, the J gene TRBJ2-3; 9 bases align to TRBD2. CDR3 length: 18 amino acids. Trimming at V came to 6 bases and at J to 3 bases, leaving 16 bases not matched to a gene. Germline lookup yields CDR1 WSHSY and CDR2 SAAADI. CDR3 in DNA: TGCGCCAGCAGATTTAGCGGGGGTGGCCCCCCGCTGACAGATACGCAGTATTTT. It encodes CASRFSGGGPPLTDTQYF.

Only one count was recorded for this clone. Sequence at one end of the junction differs from germline and may be a read error. The gene calls are TRBV2 and TRBJ2-3, with 11 bases fitting TRBD2. CDR3 size: 11 residues. The germline CDR1 and CDR2 sequences are SNHLY and FYNNEI. The chain's CDR3 is CASQLAGGPGF. In DNA form, the CDR3 reads TGTGCCAGCCAGCTAGCGGGAGGCCCAGGCTTT.

The chain has TRBV19 and TRBJ2-7; the match to TRBD1 covers 7 bases. V was pared by 1 base and J by 2 bases, with 5 bases of the junction left unmatched. CDR1 is LNHDA, CDR2 SQIVND, per germline (reference sequence). The CDR3 covers 15 residues. The CDR3 coding sequence is TGTGCCAGTAGTATAGGGACAGGCGGAACCTACGAGCAGTACTTC. Protein: CASSIGTGGTYEQYF.

The V gene is TRBV4-2, the J gene TRBJ2-3, with D uncertain. The CDR3 sequence is 15 residues long. CDR1 and CDR2 from the germline V gene are LGHNA and YNFKEQ. Trimming removed 0 bases at V and 0 bases at J, with 7 bases between. The chain's CDR3 is CASSQELTSTDTQYF. CDR3 nucleotides: TGTGCCAGCAGCCAAGAGTTGACTAGCACAGATACGCAGTATTTT.

The chain has TRBV6-5 and TRBJ2-5; 10 bases map to TRBD2. With 6 bases clipped from V and 4 bases from J, the junction kept 5 bases outside the gene matches. The CDR3 extends over 14 amino acids. Germline lookup yields CDR1 MNHEY and CDR2 SVGAGI. The CDR3 protein is CASRVAGGGETQYF. The CDR3 bases are TGTGCCAGCAGGGTAGCGGGAGGAGGAGAGACCCAGTACTTC.

This chain connects TRBV11-2 to TRBJ1-1; tentatively, D is TRBD1 (6 bases). This CDR3 comprises 14 residues. Trimming removed 2 bases from V and 3 bases from J, with 10 bases in between. CDR1 SGHAT and CDR2 FQNNGV come from the germline V gene. The CDR3 loop reads CASSLLGAYTEAFF. The CDR3 DNA is TGTGCCAGCAGCTTACTGGGGGCCTACACTGAAGCTTTCTTT.

This chain uses TRBV6-5 with TRBJ2-7, with 7 bases fitting TRBD1. Germline V CDR1 and CDR2: MNHEY, SVGAGI. V was pared by 7 bases and J by 3 bases, with 6 bases of the junction left unmatched. This CDR3 is 13 amino acids long. CDR3 residues: CASTRDRHYEQYF. In nucleotides, the CDR3 is TGTGCCAGCACCAGGGACAGACACTACGAGCAGTACTTC.

The chain is built from TRBV9 and TRBJ1-3; D possibly corresponds to TRBD1 (5 bases). The germline gives CDR1 SGDLS, CDR2 YYNGEE. CDR3 length equals 16 residues. V gave up 0 bases and J gave up 2 bases, with 12 bases separating them. The CDR3 loop reads CASSVAGKGAGNTIYF. CDR3 DNA sequence: TGTGCCAGCAGCGTAGCAGGGAAAGGTGCTGGAAACACCATATATTTT.

The V and J genes are TRBV5-1 and TRBJ2-3, with TRBD2 identical over 12 bases. V gave up 0 bases and J gave up 4 bases; unmatched junction bases: 3. The CDR3 length is 16 residues. Per germline, CDR1 SGHRS and CDR2 YFSETQ. The CDR3 loop is CASSLGSSGRADTQYF. The CDR3 DNA reads as TGCGCCAGCAGCTTGGGATCTAGCGGGAGGGCAGATACGCAGTATTTT.

The CDR3 coding sequence is TGTGCCAGTAGTCGCGCTCGGGGGGCGAACGGGGAGCTGTTTTTT. The encoded protein is CASSRARGANGELFF. The rearrangement joins TRBV19 to TRBJ2-2; TRBD2 might be the D (7 bases). CDR1 is LNHDA, CDR2 SQIVND, per germline (reference sequence). The CDR3 covers 15 residues. The V end lost 5 bases, the J end lost 7 bases, and 17 bases lay between the germline ends. Full variable domain (remainder filled in from reference TRBV19 and TRBJ2-2): DGGITQSPKYLFRKEGQNVTLSCEQNLNHDAMYWYRQDPGQGLRLIYYSQIVNDFQKGDIAEGYSVSREKKESFPLTVTSAQKNPTAFYLCASSRARGANGELFFGEGSRLTVL.

This chain joins TRBV4-1 and TRBJ2-4; D not certain. Trimming cost V 5 bases and J 0 bases, with 11 bases left between them. The germline CDR1 and CDR2 sequences are MGHRA and YSYEKL. The CDR3 sequence is 15 residues long. The CDR3 sequence is CASSTLAVAKNIQYF. In nucleotides, the CDR3 is TGCGCCAGCAGCACCCTGGCGGTAGCCAAAAACATTCAGTACTTC.